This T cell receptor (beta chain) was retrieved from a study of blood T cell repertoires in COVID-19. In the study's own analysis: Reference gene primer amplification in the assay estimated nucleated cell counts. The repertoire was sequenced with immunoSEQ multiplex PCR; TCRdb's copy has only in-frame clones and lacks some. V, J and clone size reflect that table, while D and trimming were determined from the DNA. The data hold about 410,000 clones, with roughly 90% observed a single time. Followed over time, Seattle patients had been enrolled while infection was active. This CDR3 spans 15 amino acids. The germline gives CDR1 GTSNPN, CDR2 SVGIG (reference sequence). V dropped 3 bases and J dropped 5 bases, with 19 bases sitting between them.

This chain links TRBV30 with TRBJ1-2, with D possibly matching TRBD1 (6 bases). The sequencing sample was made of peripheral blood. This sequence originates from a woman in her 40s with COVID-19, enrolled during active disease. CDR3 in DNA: TGTGCCTGGAGGCCAAAAGGGGGGGGCGGGTATGGCTACACCTTC. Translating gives CAWRPKGGGGYGYTF. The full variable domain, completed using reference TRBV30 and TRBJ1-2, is SQTIHQWPATLVQPVGSPLSLECTVEGTSNPNLYWYRQAAGRGLQLLFYSVGIGQISSEVPQNLSASRPQDRQFILSSKKLLLSDSGFYLCAWRPKGGGGYGYTFGSGTRLTVV.